The 17 T cell receptor beta chains below all came from one sample that was sequenced in a study of response to subunit inactivated influenza vaccine. TCRdb itself ran the RT-PCR reads through MiXCR, one entry per CDR3 protein. The sample lists some 640,000 distinct CDR3 sequences, about 15% occurring once. Sequencing used PBMCs from blood, obtained around 14 days before vaccination. Receptors were obtained from a man aged 45-60 years who received an inactivated influenza vaccine.

The V call is TRBV5-1, the J call TRBJ2-2; TRBD2 might be the D (6 bases). Germline CDR1 SGHRS, CDR2 YFSETQ. Trimming left V 4 bases short and J 4 bases short, with 20 bases between. This CDR3 contains 17 residues. CDR3 nucleotide sequence: TGCGCCAGCAGCCCCGGGAGTAGATTCCAGGGCACCGGGGAGCTGTTTTTT. Residues: CASSPGSRFQGTGELFF.

V usage is TRBV20-1 and J usage is TRBJ2-1; TRBD2 aligns across 16 bases. The CDR3 extends over 19 amino acids. V lost 1 base to trimming and J lost 4 bases; unmatched junction nucleotides: 10. The germline CDR1 and CDR2 sequences are DFQATT and SNEGSKA (reference sequence). The CDR3 DNA follows: TGCAGTGCTAGAGGGTCAATCGGGACTAGCGGGAGGGCTTACAATGAGCAGTTCTTC. Its translation is CSARGSIGTSGRAYNEQFF.

This clonotype was observed at least ten times. The V and J genes are TRBV21-1 and TRBJ2-1; TRBD1, the table's D call, lacks a check against the DNA. TRBV21-1 is marked as a pseudogene. The CDR3 contains 18 residues. CDR3 residues: CASSKAFSGTGEYNEQFF. CDR3 coding DNA: TGTGCCAGCAGCAAAGCCTTTTCCGGGACAGGGGAATACAATGAGCAGTTCTTC.

The J gene is TRBJ2-7, the V gene TRBV3-1; TRBD1 matches 8 bases. This CDR3 is 15 amino acids long. Germline values: CDR1 LGHDT, CDR2 YNNKEL (reference sequence). V lost 4 bases, J lost 3 bases, and 8 bases stayed unmatched. CDR3 region: CASSPRTGSYYEQYF. CDR3 bases: TGTGCCAGCAGCCCCCGGACAGGGTCTTACTACGAGCAGTACTTC.

The chain joins TRBV5-4 to TRBJ2-5, with TRBD1 identical over 7 bases. The CDR3 is 16 residues long. J lost 0 bases, V lost 0 bases, and 5 bases had no gene match. Germline V gene lookup returns CDR1 SGHNT and CDR2 YYREEE (reference sequence). CDR3 coding DNA: TGTGCCAGCAGCTTGGGAGGGGGCATGTACCAAGAGACCCAGTACTTC. Translated: CASSLGGGMYQETQYF. Drawing the rest from reference TRBV5-4 and TRBJ2-5, the complete variable domain is ETGVTQSPTHLIKTRGQQVTLRCSSQSGHNTVSWYQQALGQGPQFIFQYYREEENGRGNFPPRFSGLQFPNYSSELNVNALELDDSALYLCASSLGGGMYQETQYFGPGTRLLVL.

This clonotype came up a few times. The chain recombines TRBV10-2 with TRBJ2-3, with TRBD2 matching 9 bases. The germline V gene encodes CDR1 WSHSY and CDR2 SAAADI. The CDR3 consists of 16 residues. The V gene end was trimmed by 2 bases and the J gene end by 6 bases; junction bases not matched to a gene: 9. CDR3 sequence reads: CASSEGWSGGFDTQYF. For the CDR3, the DNA is TGCGCCAGCAGTGAGGGGTGGAGCGGGGGGTTTGATACGCAGTATTTT.

This clonotype was detected a few times. The gene calls are TRBV12-3 or TRBV12-4 and TRBJ2-5, with 8 bases identical to TRBD2. V dropped 10 bases and J dropped 2; count of bases not matched to a gene: 12. The CDR3 runs 15 residues. This CDR3 is CATNTGGGFQETQYF. CDR3 nucleotides: TGTGCCACAAATACGGGGGGGGGGTTTCAAGAGACCCAGTACTTC.

This clonotype was picked up a small number of times. This rearrangement joins TRBV20-1 to TRBJ2-1; 12 bases are a match to TRBD2. The CDR3 loop spans 15 amino acids. Trimming took 4 bases from V and 4 from J; bases not matched to a gene: 5. Germline V gene data show CDR1 as DFQATT and CDR2 as SNEGSKA (reference sequence). CDR3 loop: CSATGTSGSYNEQFF. The CDR3, as DNA: TGCAGTGCTACCGGGACTAGCGGGTCGTACAATGAGCAGTTCTTC.

The chain combines TRBV27 with TRBJ2-1, with 7 bases fitting TRBD2. J lost 7 bases, V lost 0 bases, and 21 bases had no gene match. CDR3 length equals 20 residues. In germline, CDR1 is MNHEY, CDR2 SMNVEV (reference sequence). The CDR3, as DNA: TGTGCCAGCAGTTTATCGGGCCGGGCAACACTAGCGCCCAACAGGAATGAGCAGTTCTTC. This encodes CASSLSGRATLAPNRNEQFF.

The chain joins TRBV4-2 to TRBJ2-7; TRBD2 might be the D (5 bases). The V end lost 0 bases, the J end lost 4 bases, and 16 bases lay between the germline ends. In germline, CDR1 is LGHNA, CDR2 YNFKEQ. This CDR3 region has 16 residues. In nucleotides, the CDR3 is TGTGCCAGCAGCCAAGATGGCCCACGGGGTGCATACGAGCAGTACTTC. It yields the protein CASSQDGPRGAYEQYF.

This clonotype was picked up a small number of times. The gene calls are TRBV18 and TRBJ1-2; D gene unclear. V dropped 2 bases and J dropped 4 bases, with 8 bases sitting between them. From germline, CDR1 is KGHSH and CDR2 LQKENI. This CDR3 comprises 13 residues. The CDR3 region is CASSPGQTYGYTF. The CDR3 coding sequence is TGTGCCAGCTCACCAGGCCAGACCTATGGCTACACCTTC.

This clonotype appeared once. The junction does not match germline at one end; this may be a read error. The chain uses TRBV6-5 and TRBJ1-2; 7 nucleotides match TRBD1. The CDR3 spans 16 residues. CDR1 MNHEY and CDR2 SVGAGI come from the germline V gene. For the CDR3, the DNA is TGTGCCAGCAGTTACTCGACAGGGAGGGAGAACTATGGGTACACCTTC. As protein: CASSYSTGRENYGYTF.

The sample holds many counts of this clonotype. The genes are TRBV4-3 and TRBJ2-1; 8 bases align to TRBD2. Trimming took 1 base from V and 6 from J; bases not matched to a gene: 8. The CDR3 consists of 16 residues. The germline gives CDR1 LGHNA, CDR2 YSLEER. The CDR3 DNA sequence: TGCGCCAGCAGCCAAGGGGCTACTAGCGGCGTCAATGAGCAGTTCTTC. This gives the protein CASSQGATSGVNEQFF.

The genes are TRBV2 and TRBJ1-5; D gene ambiguous. The CDR3 spans 14 residues. Germline values: CDR1 SNHLY, CDR2 FYNNEI. V was trimmed by 4 bases and J by 1 base, leaving 8 bases between them. In nucleotides, the CDR3 is TGTGCCAGCAGTGGGACCGAAAGCAATCAGCCCCAGCATTTT. It is translated as CASSGTESNQPQHF. Together with reference TRBV2 and TRBJ1-5, the CDR3 gives the full variable domain: EPEVTQTPSHQVTQMGQEVILRCVPISNHLYFYWYRQILGQKVEFLVSFYNNEISEKSEIFDDQFSVERPDGSNFTLKIRSTKLEDSAMYFCASSGTESNQPQHFGDGTRLSIL.

This chain connects TRBV6-5 to TRBJ2-7; D is perhaps TRBD1 or TRBD2 (5 bases each). V lost 2 bases and J 0 bases, leaving 8 bases between the germline ends. This CDR3 contains 14 residues. Germline assignment: CDR1 MNHEY and CDR2 SVGAGI. The CDR3 DNA sequence: TGTGCCAGCAGTTACATTGGGGGCTCCTACGAGCAGTACTTC. As protein: CASSYIGGSYEQYF.

The V gene is TRBV12-3 or TRBV12-4, the J gene TRBJ1-5; D gene uncertain. CDR3 size: 13 residues. Trimming cost V 9 bases and J 3 bases, with 12 bases left between them. The CDR3 loop is CASAAGPNQPQHF. The CDR3 nucleotides are TGTGCCAGTGCCGCCGGGCCCAATCAGCCCCAGCATTTT.

There are a few counts of this clonotype. V usage is TRBV6-2 or TRBV6-3 and J usage is TRBJ1-2, with no clear D. The CDR3 runs to 15 residues. V was clipped by 7 bases and J by 4 bases, with 19 bases between them. Looked up from germline, CDR1 is MNHEY and CDR2 is SVGEGT. This CDR3 is CASISGGKASYGYTF. The CDR3 coding sequence is TGTGCCAGCATTAGCGGCGGAAAGGCGAGCTATGGCTACACCTTC.